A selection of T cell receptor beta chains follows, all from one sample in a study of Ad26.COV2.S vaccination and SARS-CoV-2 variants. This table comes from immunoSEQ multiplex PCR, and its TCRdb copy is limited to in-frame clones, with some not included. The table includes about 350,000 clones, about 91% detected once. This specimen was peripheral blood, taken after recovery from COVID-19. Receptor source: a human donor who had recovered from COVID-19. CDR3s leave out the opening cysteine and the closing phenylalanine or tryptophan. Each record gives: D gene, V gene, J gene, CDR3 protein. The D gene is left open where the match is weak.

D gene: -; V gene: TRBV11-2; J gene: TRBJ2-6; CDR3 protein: ASSSISGANVLT
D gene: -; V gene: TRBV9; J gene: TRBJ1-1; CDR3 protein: ASSRSVGAEAF
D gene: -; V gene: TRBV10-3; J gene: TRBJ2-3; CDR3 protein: AISRTVSSTDTQY
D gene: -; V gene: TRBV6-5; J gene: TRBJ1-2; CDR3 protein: ASTGGGGYT
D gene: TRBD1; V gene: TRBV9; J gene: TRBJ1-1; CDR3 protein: ASTPPTGELAEAF
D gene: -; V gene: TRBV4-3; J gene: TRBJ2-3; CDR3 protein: ASRREANTSTDTQY
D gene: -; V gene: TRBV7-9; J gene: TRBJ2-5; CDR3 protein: ASSLKGPLPETQY
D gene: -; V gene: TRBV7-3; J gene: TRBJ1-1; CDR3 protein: ASSIATNTEAF
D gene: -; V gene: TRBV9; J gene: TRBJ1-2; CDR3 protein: ASSVGGQGNGYT
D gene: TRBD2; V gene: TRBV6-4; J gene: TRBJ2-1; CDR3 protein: ASSASGYNEQF
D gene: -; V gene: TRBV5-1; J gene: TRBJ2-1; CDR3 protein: ASSFRGEQF
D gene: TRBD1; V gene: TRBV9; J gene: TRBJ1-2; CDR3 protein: ASSVARTGLQNYGYT
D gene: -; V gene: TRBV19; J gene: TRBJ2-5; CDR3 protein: ASSTGGGETQY
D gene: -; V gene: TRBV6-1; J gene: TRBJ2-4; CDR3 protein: ASSEGGGSLAKNIQY
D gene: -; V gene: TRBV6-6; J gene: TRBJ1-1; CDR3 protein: ASTPITGVNTEAF
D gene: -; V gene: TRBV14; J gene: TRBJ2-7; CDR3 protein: ASSQRGAYEQY
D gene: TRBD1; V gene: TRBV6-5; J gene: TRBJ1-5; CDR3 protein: ASRHGTGINQPQH
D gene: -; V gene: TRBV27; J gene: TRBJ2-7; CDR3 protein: ASSLNRAYEQY
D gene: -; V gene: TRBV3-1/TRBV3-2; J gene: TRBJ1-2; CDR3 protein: ASSPLSPSEGGYT
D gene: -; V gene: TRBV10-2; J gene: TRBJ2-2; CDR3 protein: ASSDRPGENTGELF
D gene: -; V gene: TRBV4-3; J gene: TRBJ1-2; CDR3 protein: ASGGGIYGYT
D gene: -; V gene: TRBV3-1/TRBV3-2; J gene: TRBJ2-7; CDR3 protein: ASSPSGLVSYEQY
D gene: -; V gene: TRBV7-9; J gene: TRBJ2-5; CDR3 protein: ASSPWLGVETQY
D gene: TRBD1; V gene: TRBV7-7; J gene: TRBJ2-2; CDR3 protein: ASSYGQGLGELF
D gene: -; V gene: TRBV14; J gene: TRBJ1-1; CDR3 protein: ASSQRSPPGALEAF
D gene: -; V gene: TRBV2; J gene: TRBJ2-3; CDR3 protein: ASSVADTQY
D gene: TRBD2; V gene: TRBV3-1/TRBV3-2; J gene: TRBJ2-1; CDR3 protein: ASSLAGLAGTYNEQF
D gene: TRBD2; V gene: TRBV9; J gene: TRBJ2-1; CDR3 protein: ASSPYSGGTFVDEQF
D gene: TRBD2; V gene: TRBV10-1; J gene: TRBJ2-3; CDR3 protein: ASSDFGLAGDTDTQY
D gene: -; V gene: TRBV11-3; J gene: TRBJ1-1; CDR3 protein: ASSLGAGLASEAF
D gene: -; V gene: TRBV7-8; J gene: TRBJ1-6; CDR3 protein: ASSLGGRTHSPLH
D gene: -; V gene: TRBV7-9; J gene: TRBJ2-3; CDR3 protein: ASAKQEDTQY
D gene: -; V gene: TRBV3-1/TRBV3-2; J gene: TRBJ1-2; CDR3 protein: ASSQESVAYGYT
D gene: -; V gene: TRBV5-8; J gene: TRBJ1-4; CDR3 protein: ASSLRGGVTNEKLF
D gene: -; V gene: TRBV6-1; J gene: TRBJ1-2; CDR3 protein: ASSESVYGYT
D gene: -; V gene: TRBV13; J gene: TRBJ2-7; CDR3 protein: ASSPIRLGGDEQY
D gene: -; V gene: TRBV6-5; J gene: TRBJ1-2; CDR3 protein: ASSYSNRVDYGYT
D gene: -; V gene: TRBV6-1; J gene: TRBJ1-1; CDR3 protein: ASREGPLMNTEAF
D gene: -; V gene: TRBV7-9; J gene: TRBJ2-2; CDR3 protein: ASSPGQTTGELF
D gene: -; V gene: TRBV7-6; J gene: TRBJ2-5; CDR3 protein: ASSLDGGLSWETQY
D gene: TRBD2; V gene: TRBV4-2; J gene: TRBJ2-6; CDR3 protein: ASSHLAGGSSGANVLT